The present T cell receptor (beta chain) was sequenced within a study of blood T cells in healthy people across ages. Sample-barcoded 5' priming and a J-beta primer mix drove a second PCR of roughly 7 to 11 cycles. Unique molecular identifiers of 12 random nucleotides labeled each cDNA. TCRdb used MiXCR to reprocess the 5' RACE reads, holding one entry per CDR3 protein. The data show 800,000 to 950,000 distinct CDR3 sequences, roughly 34% seen once. This clonotype was detected only a few times. The sample was blood. This clonotype was obtained from a man younger than 35 in good health.

CDR3 in amino acids: CASSPGQGPEKLFF. CDR3 nucleotides: TGTGCCAGCAGCCCCGGACAGGGACCTGAAAAACTGTTTTTT. The chain employs TRBV28 and TRBJ1-4; 8 bases match TRBD1. Germline loops: CDR1 MDHEN, CDR2 SYDVKM. This CDR3 has 14 residues. The V segment lost 6 bases and the J segment 7 bases; nucleotides outside the gene matches: 7.